These 25 T cell receptor beta chains were all obtained from the same sample, sequenced in a study of T-cell reconstitution after alpha-beta-depleted transplantation in children. As it was prepared, the TCRbeta library received unique molecular identifiers. MiXCR, run by TCRdb on the PCR reads, gives a single entry per CDR3 protein. The repertoire holds 540,000 or so distinct CDR3 sequences, with 20% to 25% as singletons. The sequences come from PBMCs, mostly from graft donor cells, collected 360 days after TCRalphabeta/CD19-depleted stem cell transplant. These receptor sequences come from a boy under two years old who had a stem cell transplant for acute myeloid leukemia, so the T cells may come from the graft donor.

CDR3 amino acids: CSAVDRGYNEQFF. The CDR3 DNA reads TGCAGCGCTGTGGACAGGGGGTACAATGAGCAGTTCTTC. The chain employs TRBV29-1 and TRBJ2-1; 10 nucleotides match TRBD1. CDR1 and CDR2 from the germline V gene are SQVTM and ANQGSEA. The CDR3 is made up of 13 amino acids. V trimming: 7 bases; J trimming: 4 bases; junction bases outside the gene matches: 4.

This clonotype was detected ten times or more. This chain connects TRBV3-1 to TRBJ2-3; D is possibly TRBD2 (5 bases). This CDR3 is 21 amino acids long. Trimming took 5 bases from V and 2 from J, leaving 32 bases between them. CDR1 LGHDT and CDR2 YNNKEL come from the germline V gene (reference sequence). The CDR3 region has the DNA TGTGCCAGCAGCAGCGGACCCTGGACCGAGGCCCCAATCCGCGACACAGATACGCAGTATTTT. Residues: CASSSGPWTEAPIRDTDTQYF.

CDR3 sequence reads: CASSLGMQGELFF. Here the CDR3 DNA reads TGTGCCAGCAGTTTGGGGATGCAAGGGGAGCTGTTTTTT. This rearrangement joins TRBV27 to TRBJ2-2; D call uncertain. CDR3 size: 13 residues. The germline CDR1 and CDR2 sequences are MNHEY and SMNVEV (reference sequence). V was shortened by 3 bases and J by 8 bases, with 10 bases between the two germline ends.

The chain carries TRBV27 and TRBJ1-1; TRBD1 matches at 7 bases. The CDR3 has 14 amino acids. Germline V gene lookup returns CDR1 MNHEY and CDR2 SMNVEV (reference sequence). Unmatched junction bases numbered 5, after V lost 3 bases and J lost 4 bases. The CDR3, as DNA: TGTGCCAGCAGTTTCTTACAGGGGAGCACTGAAGCTTTCTTT. Translated, it gives CASSFLQGSTEAFF.

This clonotype was detected many times. V and J are TRBV12-3 or TRBV12-4 and TRBJ2-2; TRBD2 matches 8 bases. Trimming at V came to 5 bases and at J to 1 base, leaving 6 bases not matched to a gene. The CDR3 loop spans 16 amino acids. For the CDR3, the DNA is TGTGCCAGCAGTCCCGGGGGGGCGAGGAACACCGGGGAGCTGTTTTTT. Its translation is CASSPGGARNTGELFF.

This chain uses TRBV2 with TRBJ2-1; TRBD2 aligns across 12 bases. Germline V gene sequence: CDR1 SNHLY, CDR2 FYNNEI. The CDR3 loop spans 16 amino acids. J gave up 4 bases and V 6 bases, and 7 bases lay outside the gene matches. CDR3 loop: CASRQTSGGSYNEQFF. In DNA, the CDR3 is TGTGCCAGCAGGCAGACTAGCGGGGGCTCTTACAATGAGCAGTTCTTC.

The chain uses TRBV20-1 and TRBJ2-5; D possibly corresponds to TRBD1 (5 bases). The germline CDR1 and CDR2 sequences are DFQATT and SNEGSKA (reference sequence). Trimming took 6 bases from V and 7 from J, leaving 18 bases between them. The length of the CDR3 is 13 residues. CDR3 in DNA: TGCAGTGCGGGGCCAAAACGGTCGGGGACCCAGTACTTC. Translation: CSAGPKRSGTQYF.

V gene TRBV7-2 combines with J gene TRBJ2-6; the D is unclear. The germline CDR1 and CDR2 sequences are SGHTA and FQGNSA. V was clipped by 5 bases and J by 6 bases, with 8 bases between them. This CDR3 has 13 residues. The CDR3: CASSLGLANVLTF. Here the CDR3 DNA reads TGTGCCAGCAGCCTGGGTTTGGCCAACGTCCTGACTTTC. Combining the CDR3 with reference TRBV7-2 and TRBJ2-6 gives the whole variable domain GAGVSQSPSNKVTEKGKDVELRCDPISGHTALYWYRQSLGQGLEFLIYFQGNSAPDKSGLPSDRFSAERTGGSVSTLTIQRTQQEDSAVYLCASSLGLANVLTFGAGSRLTVL.

The chain uses TRBV7-2 and TRBJ2-3; 9 nucleotides agree with TRBD2. Germline V gives CDR1 SGHTA, CDR2 FQGNSA. The ends lost 1 base at V and 11 bases at J; junction bases unmatched: 16. The CDR3 consists of 17 residues. In DNA, the CDR3 is TGTGCCAGCAGCTTAGTAATGGCGGGGGGGCCGGTTCGCATGCAGTATTTT. Encoded protein: CASSLVMAGGPVRMQYF. The whole variable domain, filled in from reference TRBV7-2 and TRBJ2-3, reads GAGVSQSPSNKVTEKGKDVELRCDPISGHTALYWYRQSLGQGLEFLIYFQGNSAPDKSGLPSDRFSAERTGGSVSTLTIQRTQQEDSAVYLCASSLVMAGGPVRMQYFGPGTRLTVL.

This clonotype showed up many times. The genes are TRBV12-3 or TRBV12-4 and TRBJ1-3; D ambiguous. The CDR3 extends over 15 amino acids. The V end lost 7 bases, the J end lost 0 bases, and 13 bases lay between the germline ends. The DNA of the CDR3 is TGTGCCAGCACCCCGGACGGCATCTCTGGAAACACCATATATTTT. Amino acids: CASTPDGISGNTIYF.

This clonotype was seen repeatedly, ten times or more. This chain links TRBV4-1 with TRBJ1-1, with no clear D. CDR1 and CDR2 (germline): MGHRA, YSYEKL. The CDR3 is 13 residues long. V was pared by 1 base and J by 1 base, with 4 bases between. Here the CDR3 reads CASSQAQNTEAFF. In nucleotides, the CDR3 is TGCGCCAGCAGCCAAGCCCAGAACACTGAAGCTTTCTTT.

The chain combines TRBV12-3 or TRBV12-4 with TRBJ2-5; TRBD2 agrees at 8 bases. J lost 2 bases, V lost 6 bases, and 5 bases had no gene match. This CDR3 has 14 residues. CDR3 nucleotide sequence: TGTGCCAGCAGGCAAGCGGGGGCTCAAGAGACCCAGTACTTC. It is translated as CASRQAGAQETQYF.

A few counts support this clonotype. V and J are TRBV15 and TRBJ1-5; 8 bases align to TRBD1. This CDR3 has 13 residues. Unmatched junction bases numbered 2, after V lost 8 bases and J lost 2 bases. CDR1 and CDR2 (germline): LNHNV, YYDKDF (reference sequence). Here the CDR3 DNA reads TGTGCCACCCAGACAGGGGGCAATCAGCCCCAGCATTTT. This translates into CATQTGGNQPQHF.

The CDR3 protein is CASSEAGGRQPQHF. Here the CDR3 DNA reads TGTGCCAGCAGTGAAGCGGGGGGGCGACAGCCCCAGCATTTT. The chain employs TRBV2 and TRBJ1-5, with D maybe TRBD1 (6 bases). The CDR3 has 14 residues. V lost 0 bases, J lost 7 bases, and 10 bases lay in between. The germline V gene encodes CDR1 SNHLY and CDR2 FYNNEI.

This clonotype was seen repeatedly, ten times or more. V usage is TRBV18 and J usage is TRBJ2-4; D is perhaps TRBD2 (7 bases). The V gene lost 6 bases and the J gene lost 2 bases, with 11 bases spanning the gap. The germline CDR1 and CDR2 sequences are KGHSH and LQKENI. The CDR3 consists of 14 residues. The chain's CDR3 is CASSGGQSKNIQYF. DNA for the CDR3: TGTGCCAGCTCCGGGGGGCAGTCCAAAAACATTCAGTACTTC.

This rearrangement joins TRBV7-2 to TRBJ2-2; D might be TRBD1 or TRBD2, each matching 6 bases. Trimming took off 5 bases at V and 7 bases at J, with 20 bases between the two ends. The germline CDR1 and CDR2 sequences are SGHTA and FQGNSA. The CDR3 sequence is 16 residues long. The CDR3 DNA reads as TGTGCCAGCAGCCCCGGCCAGGGGAGGTCGGGCGGGGAGCTGTTTTTT. Its translation is CASSPGQGRSGGELFF.

This clonotype was counted ten times or more. The chain uses TRBV3-1 and TRBJ2-3; no definite D call. There are 17 residues in the CDR3. In germline, CDR1 is LGHDT, CDR2 YNNKEL (reference sequence). V was trimmed by 0 bases and J by 0 bases, leaving 13 bases between them. The CDR3 sequence is CASSQEGHLLSTDTQYF. The CDR3 DNA is TGTGCCAGCAGCCAAGAAGGGCACCTCCTTAGCACAGATACGCAGTATTTT.

The V and J genes are TRBV15 and TRBJ2-1; weak D call: TRBD1 (6 bases). This CDR3 is 18 amino acids long. Trimming removed 1 base from V and 0 bases from J, with 16 bases in between. Germline V lookup: CDR1 LNHNV, CDR2 YYDKDF (reference sequence). The CDR3 loop reads CATSRVGERGISYNEQFF. DNA of the CDR3: TGTGCCACCAGCAGAGTGGGGGAGAGGGGGATCTCCTACAATGAGCAGTTCTTC.

This clonotype has at least ten counts. The V gene is TRBV20-1, the J gene TRBJ2-5; D uncertain. Trimming removed 1 base at V and 2 bases at J, with 8 bases between. There are 13 residues in the CDR3. Germline V gene data show CDR1 as DFQATT and CDR2 as SNEGSKA (reference sequence). CDR3 sequence reads: CSARVIGQETQYF. The DNA of the CDR3 is TGCAGTGCTAGAGTAATCGGGCAAGAGACCCAGTACTTC.

This clonotype was counted a few times. The CDR3 sequence is CASSFGTPEDIQYF. The DNA for the CDR3 is TGTGCCAGCAGTTTCGGGACACCTGAGGACATTCAGTACTTC. The V gene is TRBV12-3 or TRBV12-4, the J gene TRBJ2-4; a possible D gene is TRBD1 (6 bases). CDR3 size: 14 residues. Trimming took off 3 bases at V and 8 bases at J, with 14 bases between the two ends.

The V and J genes are TRBV12-3 or TRBV12-4 and TRBJ1-1; D is ambiguous. CDR3 length: 14 residues. Trimming cost V 5 bases and J 1 base, with 11 bases left between them. For the CDR3, the DNA is TGTGCCAGCAGTCTCCTCTCTGAGAACACTGAAGCTTTCTTT. This codes for CASSLLSENTEAFF.

V and J are TRBV15 and TRBJ2-5; weak D call: TRBD2 (5 bases). This CDR3 region has 17 residues. Trimming cost V 0 bases and J 2 bases, with 16 bases left between them. The V gene's germline CDR1 is LNHNV and CDR2 YYDKDF (reference sequence). The CDR3 spells CATSRDDEYRGQETQYF. Here the CDR3 DNA reads TGTGCCACCAGCAGAGATGATGAGTACCGGGGACAAGAGACCCAGTACTTC.

The V gene is TRBV28, the J gene TRBJ2-7, with D maybe TRBD1 (9 bases). The CDR3 contains 16 residues. Looked up from germline, CDR1 is MDHEN and CDR2 is SYDVKM. The V end was cut by 10 bases, the J end by 3 bases, with 25 bases between. This chain's CDR3 is CATKRGGTGSDYEQYV. The CDR3 nucleotides are TGTGCCACCAAACGGGGGGGGACAGGGTCGGACTACGAGCAGTACGTC.

This clonotype turned up a few times. The rearrangement links TRBV6-5 to TRBJ2-1; no definite D call. Trimming pared 2 bases from V and 0 bases from J, leaving 8 bases between. Germline lookup yields CDR1 MNHEY and CDR2 SVGAGI. The CDR3 is made up of 15 amino acids. The CDR3 is CASSYDGDSYNEQFF. The CDR3 nucleotides are TGTGCCAGCAGTTACGACGGCGACTCCTACAATGAGCAGTTCTTC.

This clonotype was seen ten or more times. The chain employs TRBV12-3 or TRBV12-4 and TRBJ2-3; 16 nucleotides agree with TRBD2. The CDR3 is 16 amino acids. Trimming cost V 4 bases and J 8 bases; bases outside gene matches: 6. CDR3 in DNA: TGTGCCAGCAGTTCCGGGACTAGCGGGGGGGCTGGTACGCAGTATTTT. It encodes CASSSGTSGGAGTQYF.